One and the same sample provided the 26 T cell receptor beta chains below, sequenced in a study of cytomegalovirus exposure and HLA in healthy donors. Both 60 Vbeta primers and 13 Jbeta primers went into the PCR. Clones were sequenced by immunoSEQ multiplex PCR, and TCRdb holds only the in-frame ones, with some missing. This table has approximately 160,000 clones, around 68% appearing once. Sample: PBMCs. The source of these receptors is a man between 50 and 59 years old in good health and CMV-seronegative.

The chain uses TRBV2 and TRBJ1-1; 7 bases fit TRBD1. The germline V gene has CDR1 SNHLY and CDR2 FYNNEI. V lost 3 bases, J lost 2 bases, and 3 bases stayed unmatched. This CDR3 comprises 14 residues. The CDR3 is CASSETGINTEAFF. In DNA, the CDR3 is TGTGCCAGCAGTGAGACAGGGATTAACACTGAAGCTTTCTTT.

CDR3 region: CASSSRVGNTEAFF. CDR3 DNA sequence: TGTGCCAGCAGTTCCCGGGTGGGGAACACTGAAGCTTTCTTT. V is TRBV6-5 and J is TRBJ1-1; D remains ambiguous. Germline V gene data show CDR1 as MNHEY and CDR2 as SVGAGI. Trimming removed 4 bases at V and 1 base at J, with 10 bases between. The CDR3 runs 14 residues.

The genes are TRBV13 and TRBJ2-5; D ambiguous. The better agreement between TRBJ2-7 and the DNA end casts doubt on the J call. Per germline, CDR1 PRHDT and CDR2 FYEKMQ (reference sequence). The CDR3 totals 11 residues. CDR3 coding DNA: TGTGCCAGCAGCTCCTCCTACGAGCAGTACTTC. It is translated as CASSSSYEQYF.

The J gene is TRBJ2-2, the V gene TRBV18; D might be TRBD1 (5 bases). The germline V gene encodes CDR1 KGHSH and CDR2 LQKENI. The CDR3 runs 14 residues. V was shortened by 3 bases and J by 5 bases, with 10 bases between the two germline ends. The CDR3 spells CASSPGPMTGELFF. The CDR3 nucleotides read TGTGCCAGCTCACCGGGGCCTATGACCGGGGAGCTGTTTTTT. Filled out from reference TRBV18 and TRBJ2-2, the complete variable domain reads NAGVMQNPRHLVRRRGQEARLRCSPMKGHSHVYWYRQLPEEGLKFMVYLQKENIIDESGMPKERFSAEFPKEGPSILRIQQVVRGDSAAYFCASSPGPMTGELFFGEGSRLTVL.

This rearrangement joins TRBV2 to TRBJ1-5; D remains ambiguous. The CDR3 totals 14 residues. Between the trimmed V and J ends, which lost 4 bases and 3 bases, there was a span of 10 bases. Germline V gene data show CDR1 as SNHLY and CDR2 as FYNNEI. The CDR3 sequence: CASSGEGNNQPQHF. CDR3 nucleotides: TGTGCCAGCAGTGGGGAGGGAAACAATCAGCCCCAGCATTTT. The whole variable domain, filled in from reference TRBV2 and TRBJ1-5, reads EPEVTQTPSHQVTQMGQEVILRCVPISNHLYFYWYRQILGQKVEFLVSFYNNEISEKSEIFDDQFSVERPDGSNFTLKIRSTKLEDSAMYFCASSGEGNNQPQHFGDGTRLSIL.

V usage is TRBV6-1 and J usage is TRBJ2-3; the D gene is possibly TRBD1 (6 bases). The CDR3 is made up of 15 amino acids. The V and J ends lost 6 bases and 4 bases respectively, with 17 bases between them. Germline V gives CDR1 MNHNS, CDR2 SASEGT. The CDR3 region has the DNA TGTGCCAGCAGAACCGGACAGTTGGGACCAGATACGCAGTATTTT. Its protein product is CASRTGQLGPDTQYF.

V usage is TRBV27 and J usage is TRBJ2-3, with D hard to call. The CDR3 totals 13 residues. The germline V gene has CDR1 MNHEY and CDR2 SMNVEV (reference sequence). V was clipped by 7 bases and J by 9 bases, with 17 bases between them. The CDR3 coding sequence is TGTGCCAGCACCCCTTCGACTGGTCTCACGCAGTATTTT. Amino acid sequence: CASTPSTGLTQYF.

V is TRBV18 and J is TRBJ1-2, with TRBD1 as a possible D gene (6 bases). Germline loops: CDR1 KGHSH, CDR2 LQKENI. With 1 base removed from V and 5 bases from J, the gap between germline ends came to 14 bases. The CDR3 loop spans 15 amino acids. CDR3: CASSPLQDSPYGYTF. The DNA of the CDR3 is TGTGCCAGCTCACCACTTCAGGACAGTCCTTATGGCTACACCTTC. Looking up the rest from reference TRBV18 and TRBJ1-2 gives the full variable domain: NAGVMQNPRHLVRRRGQEARLRCSPMKGHSHVYWYRQLPEEGLKFMVYLQKENIIDESGMPKERFSAEFPKEGPSILRIQQVVRGDSAAYFCASSPLQDSPYGYTFGSGTRLTVV.

CDR3 in amino acids: CASRGAGEMNIQYF. The CDR3 nucleotides read TGTGCCAGCAGAGGGGCAGGGGAGATGAACATTCAGTACTTC. The J gene is TRBJ2-4, the V gene TRBV7-2; the D gene is possibly TRBD1 (6 bases). V dropped 6 bases and J dropped 7 bases, with 16 bases sitting between them. CDR3 length equals 14 residues. Germline V lookup: CDR1 SGHTA, CDR2 FQGNSA.

The rearrangement uses TRBV5-4 and TRBJ1-2; weak D call: TRBD1 (6 bases). The length of the CDR3 is 16 residues. The ends were cut back, 6 bases at V and 4 bases at J, with 22 bases in the middle. CDR1 SGHNT and CDR2 YYREEE come from the germline V gene (reference sequence). The CDR3 DNA follows: TGTGCCAGCACTCACGAATCAGGGGTCTTAAGCTATGGCTACACCTTC. It codes for CASTHESGVLSYGYTF.

The chain recombines TRBV5-6 with TRBJ1-2; D not resolved. Trimming removed 0 bases at V and 6 bases at J, with 12 bases between. The CDR3 contains 14 residues. Per the germline V gene, CDR1 is SGHDT and CDR2 is YYEEEE. CDR3 region: CASSLVVGSHGYTF. CDR3 sequence (DNA): TGTGCCAGCAGCTTGGTTGTAGGGAGCCATGGCTACACCTTC.

The rearrangement joins TRBV7-2 to TRBJ2-1; D is perhaps TRBD1 (6 bases). CDR1 SGHTA and CDR2 FQGNSA come from the germline V gene. Trimming shortened V by 2 bases and J by 5 bases, and 13 bases separated the two germline ends. There are 15 residues in the CDR3. The chain's CDR3 is CASSLMGAWNNEQFF. DNA for the CDR3: TGTGCCAGCAGCTTAATGGGGGCTTGGAACAATGAGCAGTTCTTC.

This clone appeared a few times. The chain has TRBV6-4 and TRBJ2-1, with 13 bases lining up with TRBD2. CDR1 and CDR2 (germline): MRHNA, SNTAGT. The CDR3 spans 16 residues. V gave up 4 bases and J gave up 3 bases; unmatched junction bases: 3. This chain's CDR3 is CASSVTSGGGYNEQFF. CDR3 coding DNA: TGTGCCAGCAGTGTCACTAGCGGGGGGGGCTACAATGAGCAGTTCTTC.

This rearrangement joins TRBV15 to TRBJ2-2; perhaps TRBD2 as D (5 bases). CDR3 length: 15 amino acids. The germline V gene has CDR1 LNHNV and CDR2 YYDKDF (reference sequence). The germline V and J ends were trimmed by 3 bases and 4 bases, with 12 bases remaining between them. CDR3 region: CATSRRDLGTGELFF. The CDR3 region has the DNA TGTGCCACCAGCAGGAGGGATCTCGGCACCGGGGAGCTGTTTTTT.

The V call is TRBV2, the J call TRBJ1-6; D might be TRBD1 (5 bases). This CDR3 region has 12 residues. The V and J ends lost 8 bases and 7 bases respectively, with 9 bases between them. Germline values: CDR1 SNHLY, CDR2 FYNNEI. The chain's CDR3 is CASAQGNSPLHF. The CDR3 DNA reads as TGTGCCAGCGCCCAGGGAAATTCACCCCTCCACTTT.

This chain uses TRBV5-1 with TRBJ2-1, with 9 positions matching TRBD2. The trim removed 2 bases at V and 1 base at J, leaving 4 bases unmatched. Germline CDR1 SGHRS, CDR2 YFSETQ. The CDR3 consists of 16 residues. Here the CDR3 DNA reads TGCGCCAGCAGCTTCCTAGCGGGGAGTTCCTACAATGAGCAGTTCTTC. Its translation: CASSFLAGSSYNEQFF.

The genes are TRBV10-1 and TRBJ2-3; TRBD1 might be the D (6 bases). The length of the CDR3 is 14 residues. V lost 2 bases and J 2 bases, leaving 8 bases between the germline ends. The germline V gene encodes CDR1 WNHNN and CDR2 SYGVQD (reference sequence). This CDR3 is CASSEGGLTDTQYF. The CDR3 bases are TGCGCCAGCAGTGAGGGGGGCCTCACAGATACGCAGTATTTT.

The chain combines TRBV7-2 with TRBJ2-3; TRBD1 agrees at 7 bases. From germline, CDR1 is SGHTA and CDR2 FQGNSA. The CDR3 has 15 amino acids. V was clipped by 3 bases and J by 4 bases; unmatched bases: 7. CDR3 protein: CASSLERGRADTQYF. Written as DNA, the CDR3 is TGTGCCAGCAGCTTGGAGAGGGGGCGAGCAGATACGCAGTATTTT.

The V gene is TRBV6-5, the J gene TRBJ1-3, with D perhaps matching TRBD1 (6 bases). Germline loops: CDR1 MNHEY, CDR2 SVGAGI. This CDR3 region has 16 residues. Deletions cut 3 bases from V and 0 bases from J, with 12 bases between. This chain's CDR3 is CASSYGGGFSGNTIYF. The CDR3 bases are TGTGCCAGCAGTTATGGGGGCGGTTTCTCTGGAAACACCATATATTTT.

V is TRBV6-5 and J is TRBJ1-1, with 9 positions matching TRBD1. Losses at the gene ends were 5 bases for V and 1 base for J; bases not matched to a gene: 5. Germline lookup yields CDR1 MNHEY and CDR2 SVGAGI. The CDR3 is 15 amino acids. The CDR3 reads CASSLDRGANTEAFF. As DNA, the CDR3 is TGTGCCAGCAGTCTGGACAGGGGAGCGAACACTGAAGCTTTCTTT.

This chain links TRBV10-1 with TRBJ1-4, with D unclear. The CDR3 is made up of 15 amino acids. Germline CDR1 reads WNHNN; CDR2 reads SYGVQD (reference sequence). V was trimmed by 0 bases and J by 2 bases, leaving 7 bases between them. The CDR3 is CASSESRRTNEKLFF. The DNA for the CDR3 is TGCGCCAGCAGTGAGTCGCGGCGGACTAATGAAAAACTGTTTTTT.

The rearrangement uses TRBV6-6 and TRBJ1-2, with D tentatively TRBD1 (6 bases). The CDR3 extends over 13 amino acids. Trimming took 5 bases from V and 4 from J, leaving 11 bases between them. Germline V lookup: CDR1 MNHNY, CDR2 SVGAGI (reference sequence). The DNA of the CDR3 is TGTGCCAGCAGTCCAGGACAGTCCTATGGCTACACCTTC. Its translation is CASSPGQSYGYTF.

The rearrangement joins TRBV5-1 to TRBJ1-3, with 10 bases matching TRBD1. Trimming took 6 bases from V and 4 from J; bases not matched to a gene: 4. CDR3 size: 14 residues. CDR1 and CDR2 (germline): SGHRS, YFSETQ. The CDR3 nucleotides are TGCGCCAGCACCGGGACAGGGGACGGAAACACCATATATTTT. Translated, it gives CASTGTGDGNTIYF.

The J gene is TRBJ1-4, the V gene TRBV18; perhaps TRBD1 as D (5 bases). The V gene lost 8 bases and the J gene lost 4 bases, with 14 bases spanning the gap. Germline V gene data show CDR1 as KGHSH and CDR2 as LQKENI. The CDR3 sequence is 14 residues long. CDR3 sequence (DNA): TGTGCCAGCGCGATGGGGGGAGATAATGAAAAACTGTTTTTT. Amino acid sequence: CASAMGGDNEKLFF.

The chain joins TRBV6-5 to TRBJ2-5; D may be TRBD2 (5 bases). V lost 0 bases and J lost 4, with 12 bases in between. The V gene's germline CDR1 is MNHEY and CDR2 SVGAGI. There are 15 residues in the CDR3. CDR3 nucleotide sequence: TGTGCCAGCAGTTACTCAAGCGGCCGAGGAGAGACCCAGTACTTC. Its protein is CASSYSSGRGETQYF.

The V call is TRBV5-1, the J call TRBJ1-2, with a tentative D call TRBD1 (6 bases). The germline V gene has CDR1 SGHRS and CDR2 YFSETQ. This CDR3 spans 14 amino acids. V dropped 4 bases and J dropped 2 bases, with 12 bases sitting between them. The CDR3 region is CASSQRDTNYGYTF. CDR3 in DNA: TGCGCCAGCAGCCAAAGGGACACGAACTATGGCTACACCTTC.